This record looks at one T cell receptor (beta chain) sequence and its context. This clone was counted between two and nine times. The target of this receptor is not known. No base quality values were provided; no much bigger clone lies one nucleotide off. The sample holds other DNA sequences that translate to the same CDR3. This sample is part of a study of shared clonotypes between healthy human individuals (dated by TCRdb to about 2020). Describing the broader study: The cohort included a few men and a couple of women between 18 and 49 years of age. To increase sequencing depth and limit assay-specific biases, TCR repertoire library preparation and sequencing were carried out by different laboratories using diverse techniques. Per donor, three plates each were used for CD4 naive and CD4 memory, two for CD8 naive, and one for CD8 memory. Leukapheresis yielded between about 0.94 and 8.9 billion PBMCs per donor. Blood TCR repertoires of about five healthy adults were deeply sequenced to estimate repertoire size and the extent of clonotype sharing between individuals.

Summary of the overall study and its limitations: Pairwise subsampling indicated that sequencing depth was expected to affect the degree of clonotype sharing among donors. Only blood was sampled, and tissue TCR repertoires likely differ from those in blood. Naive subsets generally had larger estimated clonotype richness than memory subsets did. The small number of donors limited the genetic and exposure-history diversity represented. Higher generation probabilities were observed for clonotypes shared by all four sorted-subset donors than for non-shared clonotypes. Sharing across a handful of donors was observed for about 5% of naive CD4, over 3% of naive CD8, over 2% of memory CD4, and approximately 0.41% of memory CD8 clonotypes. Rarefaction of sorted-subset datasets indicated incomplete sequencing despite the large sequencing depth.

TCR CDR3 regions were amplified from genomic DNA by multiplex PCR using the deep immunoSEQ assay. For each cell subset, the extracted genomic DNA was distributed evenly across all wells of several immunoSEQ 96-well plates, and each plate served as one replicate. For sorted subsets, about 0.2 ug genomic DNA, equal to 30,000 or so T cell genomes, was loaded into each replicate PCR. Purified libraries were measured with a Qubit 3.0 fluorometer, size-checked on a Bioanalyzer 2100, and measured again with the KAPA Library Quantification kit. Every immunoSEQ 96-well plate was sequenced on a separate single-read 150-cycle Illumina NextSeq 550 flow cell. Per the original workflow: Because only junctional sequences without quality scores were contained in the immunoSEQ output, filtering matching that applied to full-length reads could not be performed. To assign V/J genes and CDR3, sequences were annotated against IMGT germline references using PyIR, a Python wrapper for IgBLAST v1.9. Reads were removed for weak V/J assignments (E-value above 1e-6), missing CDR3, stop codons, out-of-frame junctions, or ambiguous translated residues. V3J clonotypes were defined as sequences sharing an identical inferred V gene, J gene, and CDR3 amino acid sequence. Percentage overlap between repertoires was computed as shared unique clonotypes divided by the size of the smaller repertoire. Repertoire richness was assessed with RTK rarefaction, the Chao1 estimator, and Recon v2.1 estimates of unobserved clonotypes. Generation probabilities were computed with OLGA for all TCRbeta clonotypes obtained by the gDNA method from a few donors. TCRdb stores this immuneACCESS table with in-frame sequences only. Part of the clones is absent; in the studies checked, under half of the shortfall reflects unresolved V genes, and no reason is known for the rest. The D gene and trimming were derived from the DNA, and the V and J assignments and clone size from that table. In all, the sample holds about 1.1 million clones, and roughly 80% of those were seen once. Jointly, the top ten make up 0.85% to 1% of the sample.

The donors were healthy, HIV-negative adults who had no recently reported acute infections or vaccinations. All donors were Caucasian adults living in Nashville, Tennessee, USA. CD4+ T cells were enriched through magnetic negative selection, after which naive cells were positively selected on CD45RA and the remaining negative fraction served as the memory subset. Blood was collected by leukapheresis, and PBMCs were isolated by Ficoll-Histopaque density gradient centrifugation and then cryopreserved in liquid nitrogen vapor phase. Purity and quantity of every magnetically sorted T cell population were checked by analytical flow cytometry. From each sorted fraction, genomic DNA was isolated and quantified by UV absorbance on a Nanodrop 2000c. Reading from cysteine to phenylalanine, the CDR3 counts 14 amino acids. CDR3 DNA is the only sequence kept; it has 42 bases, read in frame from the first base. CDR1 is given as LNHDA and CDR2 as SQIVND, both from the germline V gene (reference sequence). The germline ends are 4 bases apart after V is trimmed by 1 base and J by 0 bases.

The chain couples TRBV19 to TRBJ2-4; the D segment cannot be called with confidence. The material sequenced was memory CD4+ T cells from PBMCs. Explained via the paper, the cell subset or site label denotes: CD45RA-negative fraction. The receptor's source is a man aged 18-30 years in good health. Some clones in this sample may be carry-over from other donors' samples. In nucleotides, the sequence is TGTGCCAGTAGTATAGGCGGAGCCAAAAACATTCAGTACTTC. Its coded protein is CASSIGGAKNIQYF.